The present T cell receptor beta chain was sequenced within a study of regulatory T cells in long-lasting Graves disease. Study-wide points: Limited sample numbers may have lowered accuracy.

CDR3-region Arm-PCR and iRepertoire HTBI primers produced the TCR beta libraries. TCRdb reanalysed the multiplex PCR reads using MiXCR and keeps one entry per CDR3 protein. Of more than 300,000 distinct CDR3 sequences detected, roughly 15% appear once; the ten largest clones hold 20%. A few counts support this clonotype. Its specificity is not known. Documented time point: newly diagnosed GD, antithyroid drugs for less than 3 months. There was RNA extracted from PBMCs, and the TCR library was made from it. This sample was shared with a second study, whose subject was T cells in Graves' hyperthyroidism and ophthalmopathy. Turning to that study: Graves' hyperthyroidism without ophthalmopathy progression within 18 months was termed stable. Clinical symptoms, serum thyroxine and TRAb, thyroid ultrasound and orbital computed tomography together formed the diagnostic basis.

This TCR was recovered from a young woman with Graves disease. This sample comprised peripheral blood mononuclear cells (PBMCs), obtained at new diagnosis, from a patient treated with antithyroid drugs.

The CDR3 nucleotides read TGCGCCAGCAGCTTGAAAGAGGGGTATAATTCACCCCTCCACTTT. The encoded protein is CASSLKEGYNSPLHF. The chain couples TRBV5-1 to TRBJ1-6, with D maybe TRBD1 (5 bases). V was shortened by 1 base and J by 4 bases, with 9 bases between the two germline ends. The CDR3 runs 15 residues. CDR1 is SGHRS and CDR2 is YFSETQ in the germline V gene.